The clone carrying this TCR beta chain was seen at least ten times. Antigen: not known. This entry belongs to a study of human T cells and chemical hapten exposure. The CDR3 totals 15 residues. The V gene lost 0 bases and the J gene lost 5 bases, with 15 bases spanning the gap. Germline V CDR1 and CDR2: SGHRS, YFSETQ. The study used a library that attached unique molecular identifiers to individual cDNA molecules. TCRdb called the RACE reads again in MiXCR, with one record for every CDR3 protein. The data contain roughly 130,000 distinct CDR3 sequences, approximately 8.3% of them singletons. This sample's time point: healthy volunteer bleed at 2 weeks. Before extraction, the whole blood was not fractionated, and total RNA was taken from it. Study-wide findings and caveats: There was no change with DPC sensitization in TCRs above 1 in 1000 frequency.

The material sequenced was whole blood. The rearrangement links TRBV5-1 to TRBJ2-7; tentatively, D is TRBD1 (5 bases). This receptor was obtained from a male donor in good health. Some clones in this sample may be carry-over from other donors' samples. The CDR3 nucleotides read TGCGCCAGCAGCTTGGGGGGCGGCCCCTCGCACGAGCAGTACTTC. Protein sequence: CASSLGGGPSHEQYF.